This T cell receptor beta chain was captured by sequencing in a study of blood T cell repertoires in COVID-19. In the study overall: The analysed material was cDNA or gDNA that came from T cells, B-cell-depleted T cells, or PBMCs.

Only in-frame clones appear in the TCRdb table, and some are missing; sequencing was by immunoSEQ multiplex PCR. The sample lists 150,000 or so clones; roughly 87% were seen once. The germline V and J ends were trimmed by 0 bases and 3 bases, with 7 bases remaining between them. CDR1 is SGHRS, CDR2 YFSETQ, per germline. The CDR3 has 15 residues. The sequence came from a woman aged 50 to 60 who had recovered from COVID-19. V usage is TRBV5-1 and J usage is TRBJ1-6; D possibly corresponds to TRBD1 (5 bases). The specimen was PBMCs or T cells enriched from blood (not recorded which). The CDR3 nucleotides are TGCGCCAGCAGCTTGGGACAGTTCTATAATTCACCCCTCCACTTT. This sequence encodes CASSLGQFYNSPLHF.